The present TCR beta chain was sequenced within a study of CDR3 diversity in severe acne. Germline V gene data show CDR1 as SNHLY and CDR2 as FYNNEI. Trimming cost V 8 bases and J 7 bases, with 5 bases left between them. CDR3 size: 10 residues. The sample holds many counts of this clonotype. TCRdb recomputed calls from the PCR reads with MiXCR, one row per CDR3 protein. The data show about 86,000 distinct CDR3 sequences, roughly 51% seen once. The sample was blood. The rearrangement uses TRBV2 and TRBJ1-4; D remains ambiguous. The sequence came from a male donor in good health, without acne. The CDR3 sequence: CASVSEKLFF. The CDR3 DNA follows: TGTGCCAGCGTGAGTGAAAAACTGTTTTTT.